This is a list of T cell receptor beta chains from one sample in a study of blood T cell repertoires in COVID-19. TCRdb keeps only in-frame clones here, not all; method: immunoSEQ multiplex PCR. The data hold 300,000 to 400,000 clones, with roughly 87% observed a single time. Material: peripheral blood. The source is a man between 25 and 39 years old with COVID-19, enrolled during active disease. CDR3s include the opening cysteine and the closing phenylalanine or tryptophan. Each record gives: D gene, V gene, clone size, J gene, CDR3 DNA, CDR3 protein. The D gene is left open where the match is weak. The size field is filled for only some rows; it gives once, few, many or a size class.

-	TRBV4-2	-	TRBJ1-5	TGTGCCAGCAGCCAAGATATCCGGAGCAATCAGCCCCAGCATTTT	CASSQDIRSNQPQHF
TRBD1	TRBV18	-	TRBJ2-7	TGTGCCAGCTCACCCCGCCGAGGGGGCGAGAACGAGCAGTACTTC	CASSPRRGGENEQYF
-	TRBV5-1	-	TRBJ2-2	TGCGCCAGCAGCAACCCTGCTAGGAACACCGGGGAGCTGTTTTTT	CASSNPARNTGELFF
-	TRBV28	-	TRBJ1-1	TGTGCCAGCAGTCCACACAGAACGCTCACTGAAGCTTTCTTT	CASSPHRTLTEAFF
TRBD1	TRBV11-2	-	TRBJ2-7	TGTGCCAGCAGCGATACCGGGACAGGTGCCTACGAGCAGTACTTC	CASSDTGTGAYEQYF
-	TRBV7-3	-	TRBJ2-1	TGTGCCAGCAGCACGGGACTCCCCTACAATGAGCAGTTCTTC	CASSTGLPYNEQFF
-	TRBV29-1	few	TRBJ1-2	TGCAGCGTTGGGGGTGGCGGAGGAAACTATGGCTACACCTTC	CSVGGGGGNYGYTF
-	TRBV28	-	TRBJ2-2	TGTGCCAGCACCAAAACAGGGAACACCGGGGAGCTGTTTTTT	CASTKTGNTGELFF
TRBD2	TRBV3-1/TRBV3-2	few	TRBJ2-1	TGTGCCAGCAGCGGGCCCGGGACTAGCGATTACTCGAGCTCCTACAATGAGCAGTTCTTC	CASSGPGTSDYSSSYNEQFF
-	TRBV2	-	TRBJ1-6	TGTGCCAGCAGTGAACAGGCTTCCTATAATTCACCCCTCCACTTT	CASSEQASYNSPLHF
-	TRBV4-1	-	TRBJ2-1	TGCGCCAGCAGCCAAGATGCAGGGTACTACAATGAGCAGTTCTTC	CASSQDAGYYNEQFF
-	TRBV7-6	-	TRBJ1-1	TGTGCCAGCAGCCCCTTACAGCACACTGAAGCTTTCTTT	CASSPLQHTEAFF
-	TRBV6-5	-	TRBJ1-2	TGTGCCAGCCACCCCCCGGCTTTAGGGGATGGCTACACCTTC	CASHPPALGDGYTF
-	TRBV6-2/TRBV6-3	-	TRBJ2-3	TGTGCCAGCAGTTATTGGAGAGATACGCAGTATTTT	CASSYWRDTQYF
-	TRBV5-1	-	TRBJ2-1	TGCGCCAGCAGACTTGAGGGTGATGAGCAGTTCTTC	CASRLEGDEQFF
-	TRBV21-1	-	TRBJ1-1	TGTGCCAGCAGGCCCCCGGGACAGGGAAGTGGCACTGAAGCTTTCTTT	CASRPPGQGSGTEAFF
TRBD2	TRBV6-5	-	TRBJ2-1	TGTGCCAGCACACGGGAGGGCGCCTACAATGAGCAGTTCTTC	CASTREGAYNEQFF
TRBD1	TRBV27	-	TRBJ2-4	TGTGCCAGCAGTTGGGGGACAGGTACTAAAAACATTCAGTACTTC	CASSWGTGTKNIQYF
TRBD2	TRBV30	-	TRBJ2-1	TGTGCCTGGAGTGTAAGGGCGACTAGCAGCTACAATGAGCAGTTCTTC	CAWSVRATSSYNEQFF
TRBD1	TRBV5-4	-	TRBJ1-1	TGTGCCAGCAGCCCCCTTCAGGGGGCGGACACTGAAGCTTTCTTT	CASSPLQGADTEAFF
-	TRBV28	-	TRBJ2-4	TGTGCCAGCAGTTTATCTAGTCTAGGCCAGTACTTC	CASSLSSLGQYF
TRBD2	TRBV7-2	-	TRBJ2-1	TGTGCCAGCAGCTTACAGGGACTAGCGGGAGCCAATGAGCAGTTCTTC	CASSLQGLAGANEQFF
-	TRBV27	-	TRBJ1-2	TGTGCCAGCAGTGCGACAGGAAATGATGGCTACACCTTC	CASSATGNDGYTF
-	TRBV4-2	-	TRBJ2-3	TGTGCCAGCAGCCAAGACGAGGGAGCAGATACGCAGTATTTT	CASSQDEGADTQYF
TRBD2	TRBV5-4	-	TRBJ2-3	TGTGCCAGCAGCTTGTTGCGGGGGTCGGCAGATACGCAGTATTTT	CASSLLRGSADTQYF
-	TRBV4-3	many	TRBJ2-3	TGCGCCAGCAGCCAACCGGGAACCACAGATACGCAGTATTTT	CASSQPGTTDTQYF
TRBD1	TRBV20-1	-	TRBJ1-1	TGCAGTGCTAGTGGGGACAGGGACTCTGAAGCTTTCTTT	CSASGDRDSEAFF
-	TRBV30	-	TRBJ1-5	TGTGCCTGGAGTGTACGCGGGTATGGCAATCAGCCCCAGCATTTT	CAWSVRGYGNQPQHF
-	TRBV14	few	TRBJ1-1	TGTGCCAGCAGCATTAGGGGCGGCATGAACACTGAAGCTTTCTTT	CASSIRGGMNTEAFF
-	TRBV19	-	TRBJ1-1	TGTGCCAGTTCGCGGGAAAGGATCATGAACACTGAAGCTTTCTTT	CASSRERIMNTEAFF
-	TRBV9	-	TRBJ2-1	TGTGCCAGCAGCGTACGGTTCCAGGGACTCTCCTACAATGAGCAGTTCTTC	CASSVRFQGLSYNEQFF
-	TRBV27	-	TRBJ2-3	TGTGCCAGCGGTATCATATCCGGGGTCATTGGAACAGATACGCAGTATTTT	CASGIISGVIGTDTQYF
TRBD1	TRBV5-1	-	TRBJ1-1	TGCGCCAGCCGTACACAGGGGCTGAACACTGAAGCTTTCTTT	CASRTQGLNTEAFF
TRBD1	TRBV30	-	TRBJ1-1	TGTGCCCGGGACAGGGTGCGAGGCACTGAAGCTTTCTTT	CARDRVRGTEAFF
TRBD1	TRBV6-5	-	TRBJ2-7	TGTGCCAGCAGTATTGGGACAGGTCTTACCGAGCAGTACTTC	CASSIGTGLTEQYF
-	TRBV6-1	-	TRBJ1-2	TGTGCCAGCAGTGATCGCTATGGCTACACCTTC	CASSDRYGYTF
TRBD2	TRBV28	-	TRBJ2-7	TGTGCCAGCAGTGCAACTAGCGGGAGGGCAGGGGAGCAGTACTTC	CASSATSGRAGEQYF
-	TRBV3-1/TRBV3-2	-	TRBJ2-7	TGTGCCAGCAGCCTAGGGACACTAAGCCGCTACGAAGCACCGGGCTTC	CASSLGTLSRYEAPGF
TRBD1	TRBV7-2	-	TRBJ2-1	TGTGCCAGCAGCTTAGCAACATTCCGGGACAGACCTTACAATGAGCAGTTCTTC	CASSLATFRDRPYNEQFF
TRBD2	TRBV7-3	-	TRBJ2-5	TGTGCCAGCAGCTCCAGACTAGCGGGGCCCGGGGAGACCCAGTACTTC	CASSSRLAGPGETQYF
TRBD1	TRBV4-1	-	TRBJ2-5	TGCGCCAGCAGCCACGCCCAGGGACAGGGAAAGACCCAGTACTTC	CASSHAQGQGKTQYF
-	TRBV6-6	-	TRBJ1-2	TGTGCCAGTCAGTTAAGCCTAGGACAGCTATCCGATGGCTACACCTTC	CASQLSLGQLSDGYTF
TRBD1	TRBV7-2	-	TRBJ2-7	TGTGCCAGCAGACCCGGGACAGGGTCCTACGAGCAGTACTTC	CASRPGTGSYEQYF
TRBD2	TRBV19	-	TRBJ2-2	TGTGCCAGTAGTAAACTACTCCAAGCGGGGGGGCCTGGCACCGGGGAGCTGTTTTTT	CASSKLLQAGGPGTGELFF
-	TRBV6-2/TRBV6-3	-	TRBJ1-2	TGTGCCAGCAGTTACCCGGCCTCAGGGTTCTATGGCTACACCTTC	CASSYPASGFYGYTF